The text below deals with one T cell receptor (beta chain). Its specificity is unknown. Time point given: blood from clinic visit 5 months post-surgery; TSC patient then seizure free. Germline loops: CDR1 MNHEY, CDR2 SMNVEV (reference sequence). The V gene lost 0 bases and the J gene lost 11 bases, with 14 bases spanning the gap. CDR3 size: 14 residues. The sample comes from a study of brain T cells in children with intractable seizures. Sequencing used immunoSEQ multiplex PCR; TCRdb keeps in-frame clones, though not all of them. The sample holds about 340,000 clones, 93% seen once. Regarding the study as a whole: Pre- and post-surgery blood differed in depth, so pre-surgery absences may be undersampling.

The chain combines TRBV27 with TRBJ2-1; D call uncertain. Sample: peripheral blood, taken about 5 months after surgery. The sequence came from a boy in the first two years of life with tuberous sclerosis and intractable seizures. The CDR3 DNA is TGTGCCAGCAGTTTATCCTCATCCGGCAAAAAGCAGTTCTTC. Protein product: CASSLSSSGKKQFF.